This TCR beta chain stems from a study of blood T cell repertoires in COVID-19. Trimming cost V 2 bases and J 6 bases; bases outside gene matches: 8. This CDR3 comprises 14 residues. Germline V gene sequence: CDR1 SGHKS, CDR2 YYEKEE (reference sequence). Two consecutive negative NP/OP PCR tests, clearance, or resolved symptoms defined Cohort 3 recovery. Using immunoSEQ multiplex PCR, the repertoire was profiled, and TCRdb retains in-frame clones only, with some absent. In the table there are approximately 320,000 clones, roughly 87% of which are singletons. Sequencing was carried out using PBMCs or T cells enriched from blood (not recorded which). The origin of this receptor is a woman aged 18 to 35 who had recovered from COVID-19. V is TRBV5-5 and J is TRBJ2-7, with 7 bases lining up with TRBD1. CDR3 coding DNA: TGTGCCAGCAGCTTCATAGACAGGGTCCGCGAGCAGTACTTC. Encoded protein: CASSFIDRVREQYF.